This TCR beta chain is from a study of CD8 T cells in Susac syndrome. V was pared by 8 bases and J by 0 bases, with 9 bases between. The CDR3 extends over 13 amino acids. Germline CDR1 LGHNA, CDR2 YSLEER. The authors negatively isolated CD8+ and CD4+ T cells and FACS-enriched TEMRA cells. A quantity of about 0.5 to 1 ug RNA underwent reverse transcription using random hexamers. The amplification used immunoSEQ multiplex PCR on TCR beta CDR3; it spanned 54 Vbeta and 13 Jbeta. One entry per CDR3 protein, called by TCRdb with MiXCR from the immunoSEQ multiplex PCR reads. The sample has about 200,000 distinct CDR3 sequences, about 94% seen once; the top ten hold around 0.15%.

The receptor's source is a human donor with multiple sclerosis. V and J are TRBV4-3 and TRBJ2-3; a possible D gene is TRBD2 (6 bases). The specimen was CD8+ T cells from PBMCs. The CDR3 sequence is CASGTGSTDTQYF. The CDR3, as DNA: TGCGCCAGCGGGACTGGCAGCACAGATACGCAGTATTTT.